These 19 T cell receptor beta chains originate from one sample sequenced in a study of CD8+ T cells in alopecia areata (dated by TCRdb to between 2017 and 2018). The time point label corresponds to: roughly 27 days on oral tofacitinib. The treatment or condition label, read with the paper, signifies: oral pan-JAK inhibitor, 5-10 mg twice daily. The library was built by means of the immunoSEQ multiplex PCR assay. To provide template for TCR sequencing, every sample had RNA extracted and reverse transcribed into cDNA. The immuneACCESS repertoire file appears here via TCRdb, limited to in-frame rearrangements. These files lack a portion of the clones; in checked studies, under half of the deficit traces to unresolved V genes, and the cause of the others is not known. This sample gives roughly 190,000 clones in total; 60% of them show up just once. 3% to 3.5% of the sample is taken by the ten largest.

Sequencing used CD4+ T cells sorted from blood, obtained at week 4, from a patient treated with tofacitinib. The receptor set was obtained from a human donor with alopecia areata.

V usage is TRBV7-2 and J usage is TRBJ1-1; D remains unclear. This CDR3 region has 13 residues. V lost 6 bases and J 7 bases, leaving 15 bases between the germline ends. Germline loops: CDR1 SGHTA, CDR2 FQGNSA. CDR3 in amino acids: CASSTGRRGEAFF. Written as DNA, the CDR3 is TGTGCCAGCAGTACTGGGAGGAGAGGTGAAGCTTTCTTT. Filled out from reference TRBV7-2 and TRBJ1-1, the complete variable domain reads GAGVSQSPSNKVTEKGKDVELRCDPISGHTALYWYRQSLGQGLEFLIYFQGNSAPDKSGLPSDRFSAERTGGSVSTLTIQRTQQEDSAVYLCASSTGRRGEAFFGQGTRLTVV.

The chain uses TRBV9 and TRBJ2-7; D is undetermined. The CDR3 contains 13 residues. V gave up 0 bases and J gave up 6 bases, with 10 bases separating them. Per germline, CDR1 SGDLS and CDR2 YYNGEE. In DNA form, the CDR3 reads TGTGCCAGCAGCGTAGCTGGTGATAGCGAGCAGTACTTC. Its translation: CASSVAGDSEQYF. The full variable domain, in which reference TRBV9 and TRBJ2-7 provide the parts outside the CDR3, is DSGVTQTPKHLITATGQRVTLRCSPRSGDLSVYWYQQSLDQGLQFLIQYYNGEERAKGNILERFSAQQFPDLHSELNLSSLELGDSALYFCASSVAGDSEQYFGPGTRLTVT.

The chain couples TRBV6-6 to TRBJ2-7, with no clear D. Trimming took off 6 bases at V and 2 bases at J, with 8 bases between the two ends. CDR3 length: 12 residues. Germline V gives CDR1 MNHNY, CDR2 SVGAGI (reference sequence). CDR3 in DNA: TGTGCCAGCAGGGGCAGCCCCTACGAGCAGTACTTC. Translation gives CASRGSPYEQYF.

The V and J genes are TRBV18 and TRBJ1-5; 8 bases match TRBD1. The CDR3 is made up of 17 amino acids. Germline V gene lookup returns CDR1 KGHSH and CDR2 LQKENI. J was trimmed by 1 base and V by 1 base; bases with no gene match: 6. The CDR3 region is CASSPQTTGESNQPQHF. CDR3 DNA sequence: TGTGCCAGCTCACCACAGACGACAGGGGAGAGCAATCAGCCCCAGCATTTT.

J is TRBJ2-3 and V is TRBV7-2; 8 bases are a match to TRBD2. The CDR3 runs 16 residues. The germline gives CDR1 SGHTA, CDR2 FQGNSA. Trimming removed 3 bases from V and 1 base from J; junction bases left unmatched: 6. The CDR3 DNA sequence: TGTGCCAGCAGCTTGGGCAATAGCGGGGGCACAGATACGCAGTATTTT. It encodes CASSLGNSGGTDTQYF.

The gene calls are TRBV11-2 and TRBJ1-1, with 9 bases matching TRBD1. Germline lookup yields CDR1 SGHAT and CDR2 FQNNGV. The CDR3 runs 18 residues. Germline trimming cut 4 bases from V and 0 bases from J; bases unmatched to any gene: 12. DNA for the CDR3: TGTGCCAGCAGCTCCGATGGGACAGGGTTGCGGGTGAACACTGAAGCTTTCTTT. It yields the protein CASSSDGTGLRVNTEAFF.

The chain recombines TRBV5-1 with TRBJ1-1; 7 nucleotides line up with TRBD1. The CDR3 spans 13 residues. The V and J ends lost 0 bases and 11 bases, in that order; junction bases with no gene match: 7. Germline CDR1 SGHRS, CDR2 YFSETQ. Written as DNA, the CDR3 is TGCGCCAGCAGCTTGGCCCAGGGGGACACGGCTTTCTTT. Its protein is CASSLAQGDTAFF.

The chain has TRBV7-2 and TRBJ2-4, with 9 nucleotides matching TRBD1. The CDR3 length is 15 residues. Germline V lookup: CDR1 SGHTA, CDR2 FQGNSA. With V trimmed by 5 bases and J by 13 bases, 15 bases remained unmatched. CDR3 sequence: CASSREGQGWEGQYF. The DNA of the CDR3 is TGTGCCAGCAGCCGAGAGGGACAGGGCTGGGAAGGGCAGTACTTC.

The V gene is TRBV6-5, the J gene TRBJ1-6; maybe TRBD1 (5 bases). CDR1 is MNHEY, CDR2 SVGAGI, per germline. Trimming took off 3 bases at V and 12 bases at J, with 12 bases between the two ends. The CDR3 runs to 13 residues. In DNA, the CDR3 is TGTGCCAGCAGTTATGGACAAGGAAGACCCCTCCACTTT. Its protein product is CASSYGQGRPLHF.

This clone was seen a handful of times. This chain links TRBV28 with TRBJ2-1; perhaps TRBD1 as D (5 bases). The CDR3 spans 11 residues. Trimming took off 7 bases at V and 11 bases at J, with 12 bases between the two ends. The germline CDR1 and CDR2 sequences are MDHEN and SYDVKM. The CDR3 loop reads CASNDRTKQFF. DNA for the CDR3: TGTGCCAGCAACGACAGAACCAAGCAGTTCTTC.

CDR3: CASYRGSEAFF. CDR3 DNA: TGTGCCAGCTATAGGGGGTCTGAAGCTTTCTTT. The rearrangement uses TRBV6-5 and TRBJ1-1, with D perhaps matching TRBD1 (6 bases). Between the trimmed V and J ends, which lost 8 bases and 6 bases, there was a span of 10 bases. This CDR3 has 11 residues. Germline V lookup: CDR1 MNHEY, CDR2 SVGAGI.

In this sample, this clone turned up a few times. In nucleotides, the CDR3 is TGTGCCAGCAGCCAAACGGGGGACAATCAGCCCCAGCATTTT. Translating gives CASSQTGDNQPQHF. The chain uses TRBV13 and TRBJ1-5, with TRBD1 as a possible D gene (5 bases). Trimming removed 5 bases at V and 3 bases at J, with 11 bases between. The CDR3 is made up of 14 amino acids. Germline values: CDR1 PRHDT, CDR2 FYEKMQ (reference sequence).

The chain couples TRBV11-2 to TRBJ2-5; D is undetermined. Germline-derived CDR1 and CDR2 are SGHAT and FQNNGV. This CDR3 has 13 residues. The germline V and J ends were trimmed by 1 base and 5 bases, with 8 bases remaining between them. The CDR3 DNA reads as TGTGCCAGCAGCTTAGGGGTTCGGGAGACCCAGTACTTC. Encoded protein: CASSLGVRETQYF.

The rearrangement joins TRBV11-2 to TRBJ1-1; D unresolved. The CDR3 contains 14 residues. Deletions cut 2 bases from V and 5 bases from J, with 12 bases between. Germline V gene sequence: CDR1 SGHAT, CDR2 FQNNGV. The CDR3 region is CASSLLGVGTEAFF. The CDR3 nucleotides are TGTGCCAGCAGCTTACTGGGTGTGGGAACTGAAGCTTTCTTT.

V is TRBV6-1 and J is TRBJ2-7; no definite D call. CDR3 length: 11 residues. Between the trimmed V and J ends, which lost 0 bases and 3 bases, there was a span of 0 bases. Per the germline V gene, CDR1 is MNHNS and CDR2 is SASEGT. The CDR3 sequence: CASSEAYEQYF. CDR3 in DNA: TGTGCCAGCAGTGAAGCCTACGAGCAGTACTTC.

This clone has more than one count but fewer than ten. This chain links TRBV2 with TRBJ1-5; D may be TRBD1 (6 bases). The CDR3 has 18 residues. Germline values: CDR1 SNHLY, CDR2 FYNNEI. Trimming stripped 2 bases from V and 0 bases from J, with 17 bases between. The chain's CDR3 is CASSETIPGATSNQPQHF. Written as DNA, the CDR3 is TGTGCCAGCAGTGAAACAATACCGGGGGCAACTAGCAATCAGCCCCAGCATTTT.

The rearrangement links TRBV29-1 to TRBJ2-3; D may be TRBD1 (5 bases). There are 13 residues in the CDR3. Germline CDR1 SQVTM, CDR2 ANQGSEA. Trimming took off 3 bases at V and 3 bases at J, with 10 bases between the two ends. As DNA, the CDR3 is TGCAGCGTTGATAGACAGAGAACAGATACGCAGTATTTT. It encodes CSVDRQRTDTQYF.

This clone showed up just a few times. The chain employs TRBV5-1 and TRBJ1-1; D is uncertain. Trimming took 0 bases from V and 7 from J, leaving 10 bases between them. Germline CDR1 SGHRS, CDR2 YFSETQ. The CDR3 spans 13 residues. Here the CDR3 DNA reads TGCGCCAGCAGCTTGGAGGGTAACGGTGAAGCTTTCTTT. Encoded protein: CASSLEGNGEAFF.

This clone was detected once. This rearrangement joins TRBV2 to TRBJ2-7, with 7 bases identical to TRBD2. The ends lost 6 bases at V and 0 bases at J; junction bases unmatched: 2. Germline CDR1 is SNHLY and CDR2 is FYNNEI. This CDR3 is 13 amino acids long. The chain's CDR3 is CASRGGSSYEQYF. The DNA of the CDR3 is TGTGCCAGCAGGGGAGGGAGCTCCTACGAGCAGTACTTC. The full variable domain, with the rest looked up from reference TRBV2 and TRBJ2-7, is EPEVTQTPSHQVTQMGQEVILRCVPISNHLYFYWYRQILGQKVEFLVSFYNNEISEKSEIFDDQFSVERPDGSNFTLKIRSTKLEDSAMYFCASRGGSSYEQYFGPGTRLTVT.